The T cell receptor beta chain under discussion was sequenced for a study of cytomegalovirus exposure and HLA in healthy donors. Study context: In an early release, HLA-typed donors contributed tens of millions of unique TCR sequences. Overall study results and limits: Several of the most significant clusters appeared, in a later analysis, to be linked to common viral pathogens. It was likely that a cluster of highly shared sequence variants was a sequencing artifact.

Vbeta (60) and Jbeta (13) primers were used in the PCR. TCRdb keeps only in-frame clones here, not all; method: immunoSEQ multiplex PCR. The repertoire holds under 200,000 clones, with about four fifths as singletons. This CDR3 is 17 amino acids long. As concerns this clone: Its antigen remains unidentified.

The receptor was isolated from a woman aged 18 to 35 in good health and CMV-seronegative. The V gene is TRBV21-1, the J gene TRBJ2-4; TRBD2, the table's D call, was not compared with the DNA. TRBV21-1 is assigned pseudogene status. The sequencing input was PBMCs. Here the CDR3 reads CASSKQRDRTIKNIQYF. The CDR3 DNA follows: TGTGCCAGCAGCAAACAACGAGATCGAACTATCAAAAACATTCAGTACTTC.